This is a list of T cell receptor beta chains from one sample in a study of blood T cell repertoires in COVID-19. Here immunoSEQ multiplex PCR was the method, and the copy in TCRdb shows in-frame clones only, minus some. The data contain 95,000 to 120,000 clones, about 87% of them singletons. Sample: peripheral blood. The receptors were sampled from a woman between 50 and 59 years old with acute or convalescent COVID-19. Both conserved end residues are part of each CDR3. D genes are given only for firm matches. Size is stated for part of the rows, as once, few or many counts, or as a class when the clone is expanded.

DNA	CDR3	D	V	J	size
TGCAGCGTTTTAGGGGGCGGCTATGGCTACACCTTC	CSVLGGGYGYTF	TRBD1	TRBV29-1	TRBJ1-2	NA
TGTGCCATCAGTGAAGAGGTGGCCACTGAAGCTTTCTTT	CAISEEVATEAFF	NA	TRBV10-3	TRBJ1-1	NA
TGTGCCAGCAGCCAAGTACAGGGGGCGCGGGGGAACACCATATATTTT	CASSQVQGARGNTIYF	TRBD1	TRBV3-1/TRBV3-2	TRBJ1-3	NA
TGTGCCAGTAGTAGCGGGAGAACGGTCAATGAGCAGTTCTTC	CASSSGRTVNEQFF	TRBD2	TRBV19	TRBJ2-1	once
TGTGCCAGTAGAGACGGGACAGGGGTTGGGGATCAGCCCCAGCATTTT	CASRDGTGVGDQPQHF	TRBD1	TRBV19	TRBJ1-5	NA
TGCGCCAGCAGCTCTGGGGGGAACTATGGCTACACCTTC	CASSSGGNYGYTF	NA	TRBV5-1	TRBJ1-2	NA
TGTGCCAGCAGCCTGAGACAGGGGGACCTTGGGGGCACTGAAGCTTTCTTT	CASSLRQGDLGGTEAFF	TRBD1	TRBV5-6	TRBJ1-1	few
TGTGCCAGCAGCTTAAAATTATACTCGGGAGGGCCGGGAACCGGGGAGCTGTTTTTT	CASSLKLYSGGPGTGELFF	TRBD2	TRBV7-2	TRBJ2-2	NA
TGTGCCAGCAGTTCCGACAGTTCCTACGAGCAGTACTTC	CASSSDSSYEQYF	NA	TRBV6-6	TRBJ2-7	NA
TGTGCCAGCAGCTTAGGGCGGGGGGCCTCCTACGAGCAGTACTTC	CASSLGRGASYEQYF	TRBD2	TRBV11-2	TRBJ2-7	NA
TGTGCCTGGAGTAGCGGGAGGGCCGGAACCGGGGAGCTGTTTTTT	CAWSSGRAGTGELFF	TRBD2	TRBV30	TRBJ2-2	NA
TGTGCCAGCAGTTTGAGGGGGGGCGGCACTGAAGCTTTCTTT	CASSLRGGGTEAFF	NA	TRBV5-6	TRBJ1-1	NA
TGTGCCAGCAGAACGGGACAGGGGATTCCCGGGGAGCTGTTTTTT	CASRTGQGIPGELFF	TRBD1	TRBV19	TRBJ2-2	NA
TGTGCCAGCAGTGCACCGGACAGGGCAGAAAAACTGTTTTTT	CASSAPDRAEKLFF	TRBD1	TRBV2	TRBJ1-4	NA
TGTGCCAGCACCGTCTTAAGCGGGAAGACCTACGAGCAGTACTTC	CASTVLSGKTYEQYF	TRBD2	TRBV28	TRBJ2-7	NA
TGTGCCAGCAGCAACGAGGGGAACACTGAAGCTTTCTTT	CASSNEGNTEAFF	NA	TRBV12-3/TRBV12-4	TRBJ1-1	NA
TGTGCCAGCAGCTTTTCTTTCTACAATGAGCAGTTCTTC	CASSFSFYNEQFF	NA	TRBV7-2	TRBJ2-1	NA
TGCGCCAGCAGTCAATCGGGGGGGGTTTTGGGCAGACCCCCTATAGCCAAAAACATTCAGTACTTC	CASSQSGGVLGRPPIAKNIQYF	TRBD2	TRBV23-1	TRBJ2-4	NA
TGTGCCAGTAGTATCTCCGGGAAGGGCAGCGGGGAGCTGTTTTTT	CASSISGKGSGELFF	NA	TRBV19	TRBJ2-2	NA
TGTGCCAGCTCACAGGGAGAGGGCTACACCTTC	CASSQGEGYTF	NA	TRBV2	TRBJ1-2	once
TGTGCCAGCAGCCAACCGGGACAGGGAGGAGCTTTCTTT	CASSQPGQGGAFF	TRBD1	TRBV28	TRBJ1-1	few
TGTGCCATCATCTCTGGAACAGGGGCCCATGGCTACACCTTC	CAIISGTGAHGYTF	TRBD1	TRBV10-3	TRBJ1-2	NA
TGTGCCAGCAGTGAGACAGGTCTAAATCAGCCCCAGCATTTT	CASSETGLNQPQHF	NA	TRBV25-1	TRBJ1-5	NA
TGCGCCAGCAGCCCCGGGACAGGGGGCAATGAGCAGTTCTTC	CASSPGTGGNEQFF	TRBD1	TRBV5-1	TRBJ2-1	NA
TGCGCCAGCAGCCAAGCGGTCGCAGGGGTAGGGGCCCAGCATTTT	CASSQAVAGVGAQHF	NA	TRBV4-3	TRBJ1-5	NA
TGTGCCAGCAGGCGACAGGGAAATGGCTACACCTTC	CASRRQGNGYTF	TRBD1	TRBV2	TRBJ1-2	NA
TGTGCCAGTAGTTCTTCACGGACTAGCGGGAGAGTTTTTGAGCAGTTCTTC	CASSSSRTSGRVFEQFF	TRBD2	TRBV19	TRBJ2-1	NA
TGTGCTAGTGGTTTGGTACCCCACATACAGGGCACCGGGGAGCTGTTTTTT	CASGLVPHIQGTGELFF	NA	TRBV12-5	TRBJ2-2	NA
TGCGCCAGCAGCTTGTTTGCGGCTAGCTCCTACAATGAGCAGTTCTTC	CASSLFAASSYNEQFF	NA	TRBV5-1	TRBJ2-1	NA
TGTGCCAGCTCACCGCCTGGGACTAGCGGGGGTCCATGGGGTGAGCAGTTCTTC	CASSPPGTSGGPWGEQFF	TRBD2	TRBV18	TRBJ2-1	NA
TGTGCCAGCAGCTCTCTGGCGACGGGGACTGAAGCTTTCTTT	CASSSLATGTEAFF	NA	TRBV7-8	TRBJ1-1	NA
TGTGCCAGCAGCTCTTATTACGGGGAAGGGGGCCGGGAGCTGTTTTTT	CASSSYYGEGGRELFF	TRBD1	TRBV7-2	TRBJ2-2	NA
TGTGCCAGTAGTATAGTATCCGCAGGGGGCATTTCTGAAGCTTTCTTT	CASSIVSAGGISEAFF	TRBD1	TRBV19	TRBJ1-1	NA
TGTGCCAGCAGCTCACTAGTCCTCGAGCAGTACTTC	CASSSLVLEQYF	NA	TRBV11-2	TRBJ2-7	once
TGTGCCAGCAGGGGAACAGGCTACAATGAGCAGTTCTTC	CASRGTGYNEQFF	NA	TRBV6-5	TRBJ2-1	NA
TGTGCCAGCAGTGATCCGGGACAGGGGAACCGGGAAGCTTTCTTT	CASSDPGQGNREAFF	TRBD1	TRBV2	TRBJ1-1	NA
TGTGCCAGCACAACACAGCCAAATAGCAATCAGCCCCAGCATTTT	CASTTQPNSNQPQHF	NA	TRBV6-5	TRBJ1-5	NA
TGTGCCAGCAGTTACTCCAGGGGGCCCTACGAGCAGTACTTC	CASSYSRGPYEQYF	TRBD1	TRBV6-5	TRBJ2-7	NA
TGTGCCAGCAGCTTAGATATTTCGGGGAACCAGCCCCAGCATTTT	CASSLDISGNQPQHF	NA	TRBV7-2	TRBJ1-5	NA
TGTGCCAGCAGTTACCTCCTCCAGGGGAAGGGGTCACCCCTCCACTTT	CASSYLLQGKGSPLHF	NA	TRBV27	TRBJ1-6	NA
TGTGCCAGCAGTTTAAGAGACAATCAGCCCCAGCATTTT	CASSLRDNQPQHF	NA	TRBV27	TRBJ1-5	NA
TGTGCCAGCAGTTCCGGGACAGGCTACGAGCAGTACTTC	CASSSGTGYEQYF	TRBD1	TRBV6-5	TRBJ2-7	NA
TGTGCCAGCAGCTTATTCCAACCAACAGGGTCTAGGGAAAAACTGTTTTTT	CASSLFQPTGSREKLFF	NA	TRBV7-9	TRBJ1-4	NA
TGTGCCAGCAGTGCAGGGGGCTATGGCTACACCTTC	CASSAGGYGYTF	TRBD1	TRBV25-1	TRBJ1-2	NA
TGTGCCAGCAGCGTAGGGAGGTCTCGGAACACTGAAGCTTTCTTT	CASSVGRSRNTEAFF	NA	TRBV9	TRBJ1-1	NA
TGTGCCAGCAGCTTAGGGGGAGATCAGCCCCAGCATTTT	CASSLGGDQPQHF	NA	TRBV7-6	TRBJ1-5	NA
TGTGCCAGCAGCGCGGAGTCTGGAAACACCATATATTTT	CASSAESGNTIYF	NA	TRBV5-4	TRBJ1-3	once
TGTGCCAGCAGCTCTGGGCTTCGACAGAGCTCACCCCTCCACTTT	CASSSGLRQSSPLHF	NA	TRBV11-2	TRBJ1-6	NA
TGTGCCAGCAGTTTACCGCGGGGGGGCCGGGATGAGCAGTTCTTC	CASSLPRGGRDEQFF	TRBD2	TRBV28	TRBJ2-1	NA